The T cell receptor beta chain described here comes from a study of blood T cell repertoires in COVID-19. Study as a whole: Material from acute and convalescent COVID-19 was sourced from the United States, Italy and Spain. PBMCs, B-cell-depleted T cells, or T cells were the source of the cDNA or gDNA that made up the material.

Germline loops: CDR1 MNHEY, CDR2 SMNVEV (reference sequence). This CDR3 is 18 amino acids long. Trimming at V came to 5 bases and at J to 7 bases, leaving 16 bases not matched to a gene. In the authors' methods: Amplifying reference gene primers gave estimates of nucleated cell counts. The data were produced by immunoSEQ multiplex PCR, yet TCRdb's version contains in-frame clones alone and is incomplete. Clone size and the V and J calls come from that table; the DNA yielded D and trimming. The sample comprises roughly 30,000 clones, about four fifths of which are singletons, and more than 40% rests with the top ten.

The origin of this receptor is a woman older than 75 with acute or convalescent COVID-19. The sequenced material came from peripheral blood. V and J are TRBV27 and TRBJ2-1; 11 nucleotides agree with TRBD2. The CDR3 DNA reads TGTGCCAGCAGTGACCCGACGACTAGCGGGGTGAGGGTTAATGAGCAGTTCTTC. It translates to CASSDPTTSGVRVNEQFF.